The entry below describes one T cell receptor (beta chain). The data derive from a study of OX40 agonist ivuxolimab in advanced cancers. The method was immunoSEQ multiplex PCR; TCRdb's version includes in-frame clones alone and lacks a portion of them. Of approximately 49,000 clones in the sample, 83% were seen once. The CDR3 sequence is 16 residues long. The V segment lost 4 bases and the J segment 2 bases; nucleotides outside the gene matches: 7. Germline V gene data show CDR1 as LGHNA and CDR2 as YSLEER. The source material was CD4+ or CD8+ T cells sorted from blood, sampled in a trial of the OX40 agonist ivuxolimab. The chain joins TRBV4-3 to TRBJ2-3; 9 bases map to TRBD2. This clonotype originated in an adult with an advanced solid tumor such as melanoma, head and neck, liver or kidney cancer. CDR3 residues: CASSPGVAGATDTQYF. CDR3 bases: TGCGCCAGCAGCCCAGGGGTAGCGGGGGCCACAGATACGCAGTATTTT.